The source of this T cell receptor beta chain is a study of regulatory T cells in long-lasting Graves disease. Study-level results: Patients with persistent disease showed a bias toward TRBV28, TRBJ1-2 and TRBJ2-5. Analysis covered peripheral blood alone, not thyroid tissue.

This clonotype showed up just a few times. Its target is not known. To make TCR beta libraries, researchers used iRepertoire HTBI primers and Arm-PCR of CDR3 regions. TCRdb re-called the multiplex PCR reads through MiXCR, storing one row per CDR3 protein. This table has about 460,000 distinct CDR3 sequences, about 14% appearing once. Noted time point: newly diagnosed GD, antithyroid drugs for less than 3 months. TCR sequences were obtained from RNA taken from PBMCs. Germline CDR1 MNHNS, CDR2 SASEGT. This CDR3 is 15 amino acids long. V was cut by 8 bases and J by 1 base, with 15 bases left in between. These same records also appear under a second study, on T cells in Graves' hyperthyroidism and ophthalmopathy.

The rearrangement links TRBV6-1 to TRBJ1-3; the D gene is possibly TRBD1 (5 bases). The sequences come from peripheral blood mononuclear cells (PBMCs), collected at new diagnosis, from a patient treated with antithyroid drugs. This receptor was taken from a woman aged 50 to 60 with Graves disease. The CDR3 is CASGGGGLSGNTIYF. CDR3 sequence (DNA): TGTGCCAGCGGCGGGGGTGGGTTATCTGGAAACACCATATATTTT.